This TCR beta chain was recorded in a study of T cells after yellow fever vaccination. Study-wide findings and caveats: Post-booster repertoires again held most primary-vaccination clones (just under 97% CD4, about 90% CD8).

With 3 bases clipped from V and 0 bases from J, the junction kept 10 bases outside the gene matches. This CDR3 spans 18 amino acids. Each CDR3 protein gets one entry after TCRdb re-called the 5' RACE reads with MiXCR. The profile covers 120,000 or so distinct CDR3 sequences, with around 9.8% appearing a single time and around 40% taken by the ten largest. A word on this clonotype: Its antigen remains unknown.

V gene TRBV12-3 or TRBV12-4 combines with J gene TRBJ2-3, with 9 bases identical to TRBD2. This TCR was recovered from a man between 18 and 29 years old who received the YFV17D yellow fever vaccine. The source material was CD8+ T cells sorted from PBMCs, sampled on the day of the yellow fever booster vaccination. In DNA, the CDR3 is TGTGCCAGCAGTTTCCGGAAAGGGACTAGCCTGAGCACAGATACGCAGTATTTT. This codes for CASSFRKGTSLSTDTQYF.